The 7 T cell receptor beta chains reported below all come from one sample, sequenced in a study of T cell responses to AZD1222 COVID-19 vaccine. Here immunoSEQ multiplex PCR was the method, and the copy in TCRdb shows in-frame clones only, minus some. The table lists over 150,000 clones, 90% of them singletons. Sequencing used peripheral blood, obtained on day 0 of AZD1222 vaccination. The receptors derive from an adult in good health.

The chain is built from TRBV27 and TRBJ2-1, with D perhaps TRBD2 (5 bases). V was clipped by 6 bases and J by 6 bases, with 9 bases between them. The CDR3 runs 12 residues. CDR1 is MNHEY and CDR2 is SMNVEV in the germline V gene (reference sequence). The CDR3 region is CASSGIGNEQFF. Here the CDR3 DNA reads TGTGCCAGCAGCGGGATCGGCAATGAGCAGTTCTTC.

The chain joins TRBV2 to TRBJ1-5; D gene uncertain. The CDR3 totals 13 residues. CDR1 and CDR2 from the germline V gene are SNHLY and FYNNEI. The germline V and J ends were trimmed by 1 base and 4 bases, with 5 bases remaining between them. The CDR3 is CASSEGLNQPQHF. The CDR3 DNA sequence: TGTGCCAGCAGTGAAGGACTAAATCAGCCCCAGCATTTT.

This rearrangement joins TRBV13 to TRBJ1-2; the match to TRBD1 covers 7 bases. The germline V gene has CDR1 PRHDT and CDR2 FYEKMQ (reference sequence). The V gene end was trimmed by 3 bases and the J gene end by 4 bases; junction bases not matched to a gene: 5. The CDR3 length is 14 residues. Here the CDR3 DNA reads TGTGCCAGCAGCTTTGGACAGGCAGCCTATGGCTACACCTTC. Translated: CASSFGQAAYGYTF.

This chain connects TRBV23-1 to TRBJ2-4; D perhaps matches TRBD2 (6 bases). TRBV23-1 is identified as an open reading frame with a role that is uncertain. The CDR3 is 17 residues long. Trimming took off 0 bases at V and 2 bases at J, with 14 bases between the two ends. The CDR3 protein is CASSQSAGSGSKNIQYF. CDR3 sequence (DNA): TGCGCCAGCAGTCAATCGGCGGGGAGTGGATCCAAAAACATTCAGTACTTC.

The V gene is TRBV6-1, the J gene TRBJ2-7; D may be TRBD1 (6 bases). The CDR3 length is 15 residues. CDR1 MNHNS and CDR2 SASEGT come from the germline V gene. The V end lost 0 bases, the J end lost 2 bases, and 11 bases lay between the germline ends. Written as DNA, the CDR3 is TGTGCCAGCAGTGAAGCGGGTAGGGGGACCTACGAGCAGTACTTC. Translating gives CASSEAGRGTYEQYF.

The J gene is TRBJ1-5, the V gene TRBV7-2, with a possible D match to TRBD1 (6 bases). The CDR3 is 13 amino acids. Germline V lookup: CDR1 SGHTA, CDR2 FQGNSA. V was shortened by 5 bases and J by 6 bases, with 11 bases between the two germline ends. The chain's CDR3 is CASSTYRVQPQHF. Written as DNA, the CDR3 is TGTGCCAGCAGCACGTACAGGGTTCAGCCCCAGCATTTT.

The chain links TRBV2 to TRBJ1-2; 7 nucleotides agree with TRBD1. The trim removed 0 bases at V and 7 bases at J, leaving 5 bases unmatched. Germline V gives CDR1 SNHLY, CDR2 FYNNEI. This CDR3 has 14 amino acids. As DNA, the CDR3 is TGTGCCAGCAGTGAAGCGCTAGGGGGCCGTGGCTACACCTTC. Protein: CASSEALGGRGYTF.